The present T cell receptor (beta chain) was sequenced within a study of Ad26.COV2.S vaccination and SARS-CoV-2 variants. General study findings and limits: Participants in the vaccine arm had higher spike-specific TCR breadth; placebo recipients had lower.

Sequencing was performed with immunoSEQ multiplex PCR; in TCRdb, only in-frame clones are kept and a portion is missing. The table shows about 180,000 clones, with 87% occurring only once. Note on this clone: Antigen unknown.

Germline values: CDR1 SGDLS, CDR2 YYNGEE. CDR3 length: 16 amino acids. J gave up 0 bases and V 7 bases, and 11 bases lay outside the gene matches. The TCR comes from a human donor who had recovered from COVID-19. Sample: peripheral blood, taken after recovery from COVID-19. The gene calls are TRBV9 and TRBJ2-3; 7 bases are shared with TRBD2. This CDR3 is CASQVGSGGSTDTQYF. For the CDR3, the DNA is TGTGCCAGCCAAGTAGGCTCGGGAGGTAGCACAGATACGCAGTATTTT.